These T cell receptor beta chains were read from a single sample in a study of cytomegalovirus exposure and HLA in healthy donors. Repertoires were generated with immunoSEQ multiplex PCR, while TCRdb's copy carries only in-frame clones and drops some. Of about 150,000 clones in the sample, approximately 92% were seen once. Source material: PBMCs. The receptors derive from a young woman in good health and CMV-seropositive. The CDR3 runs from the conserved cysteine through the conserved F or W. The D gene is left open where the match is weak. Expanded clones get a size class; other rows say once, few or many, or leave the size out.

V	D	size	J	CDR3	DNA
TRBV7-2	TRBD1	.	TRBJ1-5	CASSSRQGEQPQHF	TGTGCCAGCAGCTCCCGACAGGGGGAACAGCCCCAGCATTTT
TRBV9	TRBD1	.	TRBJ1-2	CASSTGVGYTF	TGTGCCAGCAGCACAGGGGTTGGCTACACCTTC
TRBV30	.	.	TRBJ1-3	CAWNPRATSSGNTIYF	TGTGCCTGGAACCCCAGGGCGACTAGTTCTGGAAACACCATATATTTT
TRBV4-2	TRBD2	once	TRBJ2-1	CASRPAGSATSFLDEQFF	TGTGCCAGCAGACCGGCCGGTTCCGCGACTAGCTTCCTAGATGAGCAGTTCTTC
TRBV14	TRBD2	.	TRBJ2-2	CASSPLAGGGTGELFF	TGTGCCAGCAGCCCCCTAGCGGGGGGAGGAACCGGGGAGCTGTTTTTT
TRBV4-2	.	.	TRBJ2-5	CASSQEVMRETQYF	TGTGCCAGCAGCCAAGAAGTTATGCGGGAGACCCAGTACTTC
TRBV23-1	.	.	TRBJ1-4	CASKQGENEKLFF	TGCGCCAGCAAACAGGGAGAGAATGAAAAACTGTTTTTT
TRBV30	.	.	TRBJ1-4	CAYTDSLEKLFF	TGTGCCTATACGGACAGTCTTGAAAAACTGTTTTTT
TRBV5-1	.	.	TRBJ1-1	CASSFAEGFRNTEAFF	TGCGCCAGCAGCTTCGCGGAGGGGTTTCGGAACACTGAAGCTTTCTTT
TRBV28	TRBD1	once	TRBJ1-5	CASSDPGQGNQPQHF	TGTGCCAGCAGCGATCCGGGACAGGGGAATCAGCCCCAGCATTTT
TRBV7-9	TRBD1	.	TRBJ2-1	CASSLAWGQGANEQFF	TGTGCCAGCAGCTTAGCGTGGGGACAGGGGGCGAATGAGCAGTTCTTC
TRBV30	.	.	TRBJ2-5	CAWSVLETQYF	TGTGCCTGGAGTGTACTGGAGACCCAGTACTTC
TRBV4-3	TRBD2	.	TRBJ2-1	CASSFTSGGYNEQFF	TGCGCCAGCAGCTTTACTAGCGGGGGCTACAATGAGCAGTTCTTC
TRBV28	.	.	TRBJ1-6	CASSLRGNYNSPLHF	TGTGCCAGCAGTTTGCGAGGGAACTATAATTCACCCCTCCACTTT
TRBV28	TRBD1	once	TRBJ2-7	CASSKDRGLPYEQYF	TGTGCCAGCTCAAAAGACAGGGGGCTCCCATACGAGCAGTACTTC
TRBV6-5	.	.	TRBJ1-1	CASSLFRGVTEAFF	TGTGCCAGCAGTCTATTCAGGGGAGTCACTGAAGCTTTCTTT
TRBV13	.	.	TRBJ2-3	CASSRTAYNVDTQYF	TGTGCCAGCAGCCGGACTGCATACAATGTAGATACGCAGTATTTT